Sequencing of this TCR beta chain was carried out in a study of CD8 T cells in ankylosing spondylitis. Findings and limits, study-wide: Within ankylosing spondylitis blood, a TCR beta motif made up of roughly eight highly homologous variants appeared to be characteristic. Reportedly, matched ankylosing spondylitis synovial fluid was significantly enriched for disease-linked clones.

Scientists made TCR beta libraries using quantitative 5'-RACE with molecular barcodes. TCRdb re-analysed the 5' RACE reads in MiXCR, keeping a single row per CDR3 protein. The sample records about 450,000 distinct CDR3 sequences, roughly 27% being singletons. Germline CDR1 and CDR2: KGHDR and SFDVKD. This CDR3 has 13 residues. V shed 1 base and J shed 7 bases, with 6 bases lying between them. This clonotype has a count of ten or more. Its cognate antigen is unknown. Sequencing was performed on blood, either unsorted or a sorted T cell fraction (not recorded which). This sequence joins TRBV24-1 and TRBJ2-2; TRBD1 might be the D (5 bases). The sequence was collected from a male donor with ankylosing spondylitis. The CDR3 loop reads CATSDFRDGELFF. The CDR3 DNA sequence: TGTGCCACCAGTGATTTCAGGGACGGGGAGCTGTTTTTT.